Included here is one T cell receptor (beta chain) sequence, with context. Its antigen is unidentified. This sample was taken from a study of CXCR3-negative and CXCR3-positive naive CD8 T cells. Study results and limitations: Diversity proved comparably high across both naive subsets and much lower in memory CD8+ cells. CXCR3-expressing naive cells carried TRB CDR3s more hydrophobic than those of CXCR3-negative naive cells. TRB CDR3 properties were used to infer TCR strength, and surface CD5 was comparable between naive subsets.

Naive CD8+ T cells were CD45RO-CCR7+CD27+CD95-. Preparation of TRB cDNA libraries relied on 5' RACE carrying UMI labels. One entry per CDR3 protein, without DNA, is what TCRdb gives after re-calling the 5' RACE reads. This sample's clone table lists some 64,000 distinct CDR3 sequences. CDR1 and CDR2 from the germline V gene are SGDLS and YYNGEE. There are 15 residues in the CDR3. J is TRBJ2-3 and V is TRBV9; TCRdb gives TRBD1 as the D gene, but with no DNA this cannot be confirmed. This TCR was recovered from a human donor in good health. Some clones in this sample may be carry-over from other donors' samples. What was sequenced was naive CXCR3+ CD8+ T cells from blood. Sample subset: CD45RO-CCR7+CD27+CD95- naive CD8+ T cells expressing CXCR3 (TNR3+). The CDR3 reads CASSVSGGADHTQYF. Together with reference TRBV9 and TRBJ2-3, the CDR3 gives the full variable domain: DSGVTQTPKHLITATGQRVTLRCSPRSGDLSVYWYQQSLDQGLQFLIQYYNGEERAKGNILERFSAQQFPDLHSELNLSSLELGDSALYFCASSVSGGADHTQYFGPGTRLTVL.